The 2 T cell receptor beta chains below all came from one sample that was sequenced in a study of blood T cell repertoires in COVID-19 (dated by TCRdb to about 2020). Receptor amplification or capture employed the immunoSEQ multiplex PCR assay. TCRdb provides this immuneACCESS table in a form limited to in-frame rearrangements. Some clones are lacking; in checked studies, under half of them reflect an unresolved V gene, and why the rest are absent is not known. The sample data list about 40,000 clones, and roughly 80% of these were observed just once. Less than 3.5% of the sample is taken by the ten largest. Sequenced input: peripheral blood. Receptor source: a woman aged 55-70 years with acute or convalescent COVID-19.

This chain uses TRBV27 with TRBJ2-3; D gene unclear. This CDR3 spans 16 amino acids. V was shortened by 0 bases and J by 0 bases, with 10 bases between the two germline ends. Germline assignment: CDR1 MNHEY and CDR2 SMNVEV (reference sequence). CDR3 residues: CASSLSPLASTDTQYF. The CDR3 DNA sequence: TGTGCCAGCAGTTTATCCCCCCTTGCGAGCACAGATACGCAGTATTTT.

J is TRBJ1-4 and V is TRBV19, with 8 bases matching TRBD1. Per the germline V gene, CDR1 is LNHDA and CDR2 is SQIVND (reference sequence). J lost 3 bases, V lost 5 bases, and 5 bases had no gene match. This CDR3 contains 15 residues. The CDR3 bases are TGTGCCAGTAGTGACAGGGGCCGTGCTAATGAAAAACTGTTTTTT. It is translated as CASSDRGRANEKLFF.